What follows are 17 T cell receptor beta chains derived from one specimen sequenced in a study of T-cell memory formation after mild COVID-19. TCRdb reprocessed the 5' RACE reads via MiXCR and lists one record per CDR3 protein. The profile covers 15,000 to 20,000 distinct CDR3 sequences, with around 25% appearing a single time and more than 55% taken by the ten largest. The specimen was PBMCs or a T cell subset sorted from them (not recorded which). Source of these receptors: a young man who had mild COVID-19 (a few samples of this study predate the infection). Cell type and time point are not known.

The CDR3 loop reads CASSLGQNTQYF. CDR3 nucleotides: TGTGCCAGCAGCTTAGGGCAGAATACGCAGTATTTT. This rearrangement joins TRBV7-2 to TRBJ2-3; D unclear. The CDR3 runs to 12 residues. V was pared by 1 base and J by 7 bases, with 6 bases between. Germline lookup yields CDR1 SGHTA and CDR2 FQGNSA.

This clonotype has at least ten counts. J is TRBJ1-1 and V is TRBV20-1; D is uncertain. Germline V gene sequence: CDR1 DFQATT, CDR2 SNEGSKA (reference sequence). V was pared by 6 bases and J by 0 bases, with 11 bases between. CDR3 length: 13 amino acids. CDR3 DNA: TGCAGTGCCTTTATAGGCTTGAACACTGAAGCTTTCTTT. Amino acid sequence: CSAFIGLNTEAFF.

The table lists this clonotype with a few counts. This chain uses TRBV4-2 with TRBJ2-3, with D unresolved. This CDR3 region has 14 residues. Germline V gene sequence: CDR1 LGHNA, CDR2 YNFKEQ. Trimming removed 0 bases from V and 4 bases from J, with 8 bases in between. CDR3 nucleotide sequence: TGTGCCAGCAGCCAAGAGGGTAGCCCAGATACGCAGTATTTT. It specifies CASSQEGSPDTQYF.

The sample holds many counts of this clonotype. This rearrangement joins TRBV7-9 to TRBJ1-6; D is ambiguous. The CDR3 sequence is 14 residues long. Germline CDR1 and CDR2: SEHNR and FQNEAQ (reference sequence). V shed 1 base and J shed 5 bases, with 6 bases lying between them. CDR3 residues: CASSLGRNNSPLHF. DNA of the CDR3: TGTGCCAGCAGCTTAGGGAGAAATAATTCACCCCTCCACTTT.

This clonotype occurred many times. The J gene is TRBJ2-3, the V gene TRBV4-3; D remains unclear. Germline V gene sequence: CDR1 LGHNA, CDR2 YSLEER. The CDR3 has 16 residues. V was pared by 0 bases and J by 0 bases, with 10 bases between. This CDR3 is CASSQDGPESTDTQYF. The CDR3, as DNA: TGCGCCAGCAGCCAAGACGGGCCGGAAAGCACAGATACGCAGTATTTT.

J is TRBJ2-5 and V is TRBV7-9, with TRBD1 matching 10 bases. The CDR3 loop spans 18 amino acids. CDR1 and CDR2 (germline): SEHNR, FQNEAQ (reference sequence). V was pared by 5 bases and J by 5 bases, with 17 bases of the junction left unmatched. The CDR3 sequence: CASSPRIRDRGLWETQYF. CDR3 bases: TGTGCCAGCAGCCCAAGGATCAGGGACAGGGGCCTGTGGGAGACCCAGTACTTC.

In this sample, this clonotype turned up many times. The V and J genes are TRBV28 and TRBJ2-7; 12 nucleotides match TRBD1. The V and J ends lost 5 bases and 3 bases, in that order; junction bases with no gene match: 5. CDR1 and CDR2 (germline): MDHEN, SYDVKM. The length of the CDR3 is 15 residues. The chain's CDR3 is CASSEGTGGYYEQYV. CDR3 nucleotides: TGTGCCAGCAGTGAAGGGACAGGGGGCTACTACGAGCAGTACGTC.

The sample holds many counts of this clonotype. V and J are TRBV5-1 and TRBJ2-3, with D possibly TRBD2 on 6 matching bases. Trimming took 0 bases from V and 1 from J, leaving 9 bases between them. The CDR3 sequence is 15 residues long. Germline V gene sequence: CDR1 SGHRS, CDR2 YFSETQ. Here the CDR3 reads CASSLVASGTDTQYF. The CDR3 bases are TGCGCCAGCAGCTTGGTTGCTAGCGGCACAGATACGCAGTATTTT. The whole variable domain, remainder taken from reference TRBV5-1 and TRBJ2-3, is KAGVTQTPRYLIKTRGQQVTLSCSPISGHRSVSWYQQTPGQGLQFLFEYFSETQRNKGNFPGRFSGRQFSNSRSEMNVSTLELGDSALYLCASSLVASGTDTQYFGPGTRLTVL.

This clonotype came up a few times. V usage is TRBV7-3 and J usage is TRBJ1-3, with 7 bases matching TRBD1. Germline lookup yields CDR1 SGHTA and CDR2 FQGTGA. The junction had 6 bases not matched to a gene; V was cut back by 5 bases and J by 2 bases. This CDR3 is 15 amino acids long. CDR3 in amino acids: CASSATGEAGNTIYF. CDR3 bases: TGTGCCAGCAGCGCCACAGGGGAGGCTGGAAACACCATATATTTT. Complete variable domain (other parts from reference TRBV7-3 and TRBJ1-3): GAGVSQTPSNKVTEKGKYVELRCDPISGHTALYWYRQSLGQGPEFLIYFQGTGAADDSGLPNDRFFAVRPEGSVSTLKIQRTERGDSAVYLCASSATGEAGNTIYFGEGSWLTVV.

This clonotype was counted ten times or more. The chain carries TRBV20-1 and TRBJ1-3; no reliable D call. The CDR3 is made up of 14 amino acids. CDR1 is DFQATT and CDR2 is SNEGSKA in the germline V gene (reference sequence). V shed 5 bases and J shed 2 bases, with 13 bases lying between them. The CDR3: CSAPRLGPGNTIYF. The CDR3 region has the DNA TGCAGTGCTCCTAGGTTAGGACCTGGAAACACCATATATTTT.

This clonotype was picked up many times. The chain employs TRBV7-2 and TRBJ2-7; the D call may be TRBD1 or TRBD2 (5 bases each). CDR3 length: 14 residues. Germline V gene lookup returns CDR1 SGHTA and CDR2 FQGNSA. V lost 5 bases to trimming and J lost 7 bases, with 18 bases between them. The CDR3 DNA is TGTGCCAGCAGCCACGGGACGACCCGTGAGGAGCAGTACTTC. Its protein is CASSHGTTREEQYF. Variable domain in full (rest from reference TRBV7-2 and TRBJ2-7): GAGVSQSPSNKVTEKGKDVELRCDPISGHTALYWYRQSLGQGLEFLIYFQGNSAPDKSGLPSDRFSAERTGGSVSTLTIQRTQQEDSAVYLCASSHGTTREEQYFGPGTRLTVT.

The chain recombines TRBV7-2 with TRBJ2-7, with D perhaps TRBD1 or TRBD2 (5 bases each). V was cut by 2 bases and J by 6 bases, with 11 bases left in between. The CDR3 spans 13 residues. Germline-derived CDR1 and CDR2 are SGHTA and FQGNSA. CDR3 sequence: CASSLRRGGEQYV. The CDR3, as DNA: TGTGCCAGCAGCTTACGTCGTGGGGGCGAGCAGTACGTC.

In this sample, this clonotype turned up many times. The gene calls are TRBV7-9 and TRBJ2-1; D ambiguous. Germline V lookup: CDR1 SEHNR, CDR2 FQNEAQ (reference sequence). CDR3 length: 14 residues. The ends were cut back, 4 bases at V and 6 bases at J, with 13 bases in the middle. DNA of the CDR3: TGTGCCAGCAGCTCTGTAGGGTATTCCAATGAGCAGTTCTTC. It translates to CASSSVGYSNEQFF.

For this clonotype: This may arise from a read error, as a much more abundant clone is one base away. The chain employs TRBV4-2 and TRBJ2-3; D is undetermined. Germline V lookup: CDR1 LGHNA, CDR2 YNFKEQ. The CDR3 is 12 amino acids. CDR3 coding DNA: TGTGCCATCAGCCAGGCCAGGGATACGCAGTATTTT. Translating it yields CAISQARDTQYF.

The chain couples TRBV10-2 to TRBJ1-2; 9 nucleotides align to TRBD1. Germline V gene sequence: CDR1 WSHSY, CDR2 SAAADI. This CDR3 region has 14 residues. V lost 6 bases, J lost 8 bases, and 10 bases stayed unmatched. CDR3 sequence reads: CASRLDRGVYGYTF. The CDR3 DNA reads TGCGCCAGCAGACTTGACAGGGGGGTTTACGGCTACACCTTC.

The sample holds many counts of this clonotype. This chain uses TRBV18 with TRBJ1-1, with unresolved D. The V gene lost 6 bases and the J gene lost 7 bases, with 18 bases spanning the gap. The germline V gene has CDR1 KGHSH and CDR2 LQKENI. The CDR3 loop spans 14 amino acids. The CDR3 protein is CASSPPGLHNEAFF. The CDR3 DNA reads TGTGCCAGCTCCCCTCCTGGGTTGCATAATGAAGCTTTCTTT. The full variable domain, rest sourced from reference TRBV18 and TRBJ1-1, is NAGVMQNPRHLVRRRGQEARLRCSPMKGHSHVYWYRQLPEEGLKFMVYLQKENIIDESGMPKERFSAEFPKEGPSILRIQQVVRGDSAAYFCASSPPGLHNEAFFGQGTRLTVV.

This clonotype was counted at least ten times. The genes are TRBV7-8 and TRBJ1-5; D unresolved. Trimming took off 1 base at V and 6 bases at J, with 16 bases between the two ends. The germline V gene has CDR1 SGHVS and CDR2 FQNEAQ. The CDR3 contains 16 residues. For the CDR3, the DNA is TGTGCCAGCAGCTTAGTTCCGACACTAGCAAGTCAGCCCCAGCATTTT. Amino acids: CASSLVPTLASQPQHF.